Each of the 9 T cell receptor beta chains below was sequenced from the same sample in a study of regulatory T cells in long-lasting Graves disease. Building the TCR beta libraries relied on iRepertoire HTBI primers, and CDR3 regions underwent Arm-PCR. TCRdb independently ran MiXCR on the multiplex PCR reads; one entry per CDR3 protein. The profile shows approximately 690,000 distinct CDR3 sequences, around 32% of them singletons. Sample time point: persistent/refractory GD, antithyroid drugs over 5 years with positive TRAb. Following extraction of RNA from PBMCs, that RNA was used to make the TCR library. Sequences were derived from peripheral blood mononuclear cells (PBMCs), sampled when the disease was refractory, from a patient treated with antithyroid drugs. These receptors were taken from a female donor with Graves disease.

The sample holds many counts of this clonotype. The gene calls are TRBV10-3 and TRBJ1-5, with 8 bases matching TRBD1. Germline assignment: CDR1 ENHRY and CDR2 SYGVKD. J gave up 4 bases and V 10 bases, and 9 bases lay outside the gene matches. This CDR3 spans 14 amino acids. This CDR3 is CATAGTGGNQPQHF. CDR3 sequence (DNA): TGTGCCACCGCCGGAACAGGGGGGAATCAGCCCCAGCATTTT.

The rearrangement links TRBV24-1 to TRBJ1-3; 8 nucleotides match TRBD1. CDR1 KGHDR and CDR2 SFDVKD come from the germline V gene. The CDR3 extends over 15 amino acids. Trimming at V came to 4 bases and at J to 2 bases, leaving 3 bases not matched to a gene. As DNA, the CDR3 is TGTGCCACCAGTGACCTGGACAGGGCTGGAAACACCATATATTTT. It specifies CATSDLDRAGNTIYF.

CDR3 sequence reads: CASSLDTSGRADPYEQYF. The CDR3 region has the DNA TGCGCCAGCAGCTTGGATACTAGCGGGAGGGCCGACCCCTACGAGCAGTACTTC. The V and J genes are TRBV5-1 and TRBJ2-7, with 13 bases matching TRBD2. V shed 0 bases, J shed 2 bases, and the junction held 8 bases outside the gene matches. CDR1 and CDR2 from the germline V gene are SGHRS and YFSETQ. The CDR3 loop spans 18 amino acids. Supplemented by reference TRBV5-1 and TRBJ2-7, the full variable domain reads KAGVTQTPRYLIKTRGQQVTLSCSPISGHRSVSWYQQTPGQGLQFLFEYFSETQRNKGNFPGRFSGRQFSNSRSEMNVSTLELGDSALYLCASSLDTSGRADPYEQYFGPGTRLTVT.

The V call is TRBV20-1, the J call TRBJ1-2; the D is unclear. The CDR3 runs 14 residues. With 2 bases removed from V and 3 bases from J, the gap between germline ends came to 13 bases. From germline, CDR1 is DFQATT and CDR2 SNEGSKA (reference sequence). The CDR3 DNA follows: TGCAGTGCTAGATCTCCCAATTCCTACTATGGCTACACCTTC. Its translation: CSARSPNSYYGYTF.

The J gene is TRBJ2-7, the V gene TRBV10-3, with 9 bases aligning to TRBD1. Germline V gives CDR1 ENHRY, CDR2 SYGVKD. The ends lost 10 bases at V and 4 bases at J; junction bases unmatched: 5. CDR3 size: 12 residues. CDR3 nucleotides: TGTGCCAACGAACAGGGGGCATACGAGCAGTACTTC. This encodes CANEQGAYEQYF.

Judged by abundance, this clonotype is medium-sized. This sequence joins TRBV6-1 and TRBJ2-2; a possible D gene is TRBD2 (6 bases). This CDR3 spans 13 amino acids. CDR1 and CDR2 (germline): MNHNS, SASEGT. Trimming removed 5 bases at V and 5 bases at J, with 9 bases between. The CDR3 nucleotides read TGTGCCAGCAGTCCTAGCGAGACCGGGGAGCTGTTTTTT. Its protein product is CASSPSETGELFF.

In its sample, this clonotype was seen many times. This rearrangement joins TRBV6-5 to TRBJ2-5; possible D gene TRBD2, 7 bases. Germline V gives CDR1 MNHEY, CDR2 SVGAGI. This CDR3 spans 13 amino acids. Trimming took 2 bases from V and 6 from J, leaving 10 bases between them. The CDR3 DNA follows: TGTGCCAGCAGTTACCGGGGGGCGCAGACCCAGTACTTC. This gives the protein CASSYRGAQTQYF.

Ten or more counts support this clonotype. V and J are TRBV20-1 and TRBJ1-2, with D uncertain. The V gene's germline CDR1 is DFQATT and CDR2 SNEGSKA (reference sequence). The CDR3 totals 13 residues. The V gene lost 0 bases and the J gene lost 7 bases, with 12 bases spanning the gap. In DNA form, the CDR3 reads TGCAGTGCTAGAGACGCGAAAGGTTTTGGCTACACCTTC. Its protein is CSARDAKGFGYTF.

This clonotype was recorded a few times. The J gene is TRBJ1-5, the V gene TRBV5-1; possibly TRBD1 for D (5 bases). CDR3 length: 15 residues. Trimming took 4 bases from V and 0 from J, leaving 11 bases between them. Germline V gene lookup returns CDR1 SGHRS and CDR2 YFSETQ. The CDR3 DNA sequence: TGCGCCAGCAGCCGGGAGGGGAATAGCAATCAGCCCCAGCATTTT. Translating gives CASSREGNSNQPQHF.